These T cell receptor beta chains were read from a single sample in a study of OX40 agonist ivuxolimab in advanced cancers. Clones were sequenced by immunoSEQ multiplex PCR, and TCRdb holds only the in-frame ones, with some missing. Altogether approximately 24,000 clones are present, around three quarters being singletons, with the ten largest covering 14%. The source was CD4+ or CD8+ T cells sorted from blood, collected in a trial of the OX40 agonist ivuxolimab. The source is an adult with an advanced solid tumor such as melanoma, head and neck, liver or kidney cancer. Both conserved end residues are part of each CDR3. The D gene is left open where the match is weak. Clone size is shown for a subset of rows, as once, few, many or a class of expanded clone.

cdr3_length	j_call	d_call	v_call	clone_size	cdr3_aa	cdr3_nt
14	TRBJ1-1	-	TRBV9	-	CASSVGSPTTEAFF	TGTGCCAGCAGCGTAGGGAGCCCGACCACTGAAGCTTTCTTT
13	TRBJ2-3	-	TRBV7-3	-	CASSGDNTDTQYF	TGTGCCAGCAGCGGAGACAACACAGATACGCAGTATTTT
11	TRBJ2-4	-	TRBV5-6	-	CASSLGGQAYF	TGTGCCAGCAGCTTGGGGGGACAAGCGTACTTC
12	TRBJ1-2	-	TRBV19	-	CASSISGEGYTF	TGTGCCAGTAGTATATCAGGAGAGGGCTACACCTTC
13	TRBJ1-2	TRBD1	TRBV27	-	CASSMGQFYGYTF	TGTGCCAGCAGTATGGGACAGTTTTATGGCTACACCTTC
14	TRBJ2-2	-	TRBV7-6	-	CASSVGTYTGELFF	TGTGCCAGCAGCGTCGGGACTTACACCGGGGAGCTGTTTTTT
15	TRBJ2-5	-	TRBV7-7	-	CASSLAFGVTETQYF	TGTGCTAGCAGCTTAGCATTCGGGGTGACAGAGACCCAGTACTTC
13	TRBJ1-2	-	TRBV5-4	-	CASSLAGDYGYTF	TGTGCCAGCAGCTTGGCAGGGGACTATGGCTACACCTTC
14	TRBJ2-7	TRBD2	TRBV19	-	CASNPGGLIAEQYF	TGTGCCAGTAACCCCGGGGGGTTGATTGCCGAGCAGTACTTC
16	TRBJ1-2	TRBD1	TRBV19	few	CASSIDLDRGDYGYTF	TGTGCCAGTAGTATAGATTTGGACAGGGGAGACTATGGCTACACCTTC
15	TRBJ2-7	TRBD1	TRBV7-9	-	CASSLPGQGLYEQYF	TGTGCCAGCAGCCTTCCGGGACAGGGGTTATACGAGCAGTACTTC
15	TRBJ2-3	-	TRBV4-3	-	CASSLLRRGGDTQYF	TGCGCCAGCAGCCTTCTGCGGAGGGGTGGAGATACGCAGTATTTT
13	TRBJ2-7	-	TRBV7-8	few	CASRGLRDYEQYF	TGTGCCAGCAGGGGCCTACGGGACTACGAGCAGTACTTC
15	TRBJ1-6	-	TRBV6-5	medium-sized	CASSYSLSGNSPLHF	TGTGCCAGCAGTTACTCGTTGTCCGGAAATTCACCCCTCCACTTT
15	TRBJ2-7	TRBD1	TRBV9	-	CASSAHGTGSHEQYF	TGTGCCAGCAGCGCCCACGGGACAGGGTCTCACGAGCAGTACTTC
16	TRBJ2-3	-	TRBV19	-	CASSNRWTDGTDTQYF	TGTGCCAGTAGTAACCGCTGGACAGATGGCACAGATACGCAGTATTTT
15	TRBJ2-7	TRBD1	TRBV6-5	-	CASGVSGQGIHEQYF	TGTGCCAGCGGCGTCTCGGGACAGGGAATACACGAGCAGTACTTC
16	TRBJ1-4	-	TRBV4-3	-	CASSQDGPATNEKLFF	TGCGCCAGCAGCCAAGATGGACCTGCAACTAATGAAAAACTGTTTTTT
15	TRBJ1-6	-	TRBV6-5	-	CASSYSGSRVSPLHF	TGTGCCAGCAGTTACTCGGGATCTAGGGTTTCACCCCTCCACTTT
14	TRBJ2-1	-	TRBV6-1	-	CASSNRVVDNEQFF	TGTGCCAGCAGTAACCGGGTGGTAGACAATGAGCAGTTCTTC
14	TRBJ2-5	-	TRBV7-9	-	CASSHDTVQETQYF	TGTGCCAGCAGCCACGACACGGTCCAAGAGACCCAGTACTTC
11	TRBJ1-1	-	TRBV2	-	CASDTNTEAFF	TGTGCCAGCGATACGAACACTGAAGCTTTCTTT
16	TRBJ1-1	-	TRBV4-2	-	CASSQDLRQMNTEAFF	TGTGCCAGCAGCCAAGATCTAAGACAGATGAACACTGAAGCTTTCTTT
13	TRBJ2-7	-	TRBV7-9	-	CAFYLGGSNEQYF	TGTGCCTTTTATCTCGGGGGAAGCAACGAGCAGTACTTC
14	TRBJ2-7	-	TRBV6-5	-	CASSDVKGSHEQYF	TGTGCCAGCAGTGATGTTAAGGGCTCCCACGAGCAGTACTTC
16	TRBJ1-1	TRBD1	TRBV4-2	-	CASSQGDRGRDTEAFF	TGTGCCAGCAGCCAAGGGGACAGGGGGCGAGACACTGAAGCTTTCTTT
15	TRBJ1-2	-	TRBV6-5	-	CASSPVTGGNYGYTF	TGTGCCAGCAGCCCCGTCACAGGAGGAAACTATGGCTACACCTTC
15	TRBJ1-6	-	TRBV4-3	-	CASSQDRNYNSPLHF	TGCGCCAGCAGCCAAGATCGAAACTATAATTCACCCCTCCACTTT
15	TRBJ2-3	TRBD2	TRBV27	-	CASSSGTSGGDTQYF	TGTGCCAGCAGTTCGGGGACTAGCGGGGGAGATACGCAGTATTTT
15	TRBJ1-4	TRBD1	TRBV10-1	medium-sized	CASSAAGTGAEKLFF	TGCGCCAGCAGTGCGGCCGGGACAGGGGCCGAAAAACTGTTTTTT
13	TRBJ1-6	-	TRBV6-6	-	CASSYSQGSPLHF	TGTGCCAGCAGTTACTCGCAGGGCTCACCCCTCCACTTT
14	TRBJ2-7	-	TRBV18	-	CASSLDHSFYEQYF	TGTGCCAGCTCTTTGGACCACTCCTTCTACGAGCAGTACTTC
14	TRBJ2-5	-	TRBV27	-	CASSPLGSRETQYF	TGTGCCAGCAGTCCCCTAGGTTCCCGGGAGACCCAGTACTTC
13	TRBJ2-7	-	TRBV12-5	-	CASVEGARDEQYF	TGTGCTAGTGTCGAGGGCGCCCGGGACGAGCAGTACTTC
15	TRBJ1-2	TRBD1	TRBV7-2	few	CASSSFTGGAYGYTF	TGTGCCAGCAGCTCGTTTACAGGGGGCGCATATGGCTACACCTTC
18	TRBJ2-3	-	TRBV4-1	-	CASSQDSDPRITTDTQYF	TGCGCCAGCAGCCAAGATTCGGACCCTCGCATCACCACAGATACGCAGTATTTT
14	TRBJ1-1	-	TRBV5-4	-	CASSLSGGLIEAFF	TGTGCCAGCAGCTTGTCTGGAGGACTGATTGAAGCTTTCTTT
12	TRBJ1-1	-	TRBV9	few	CASSVGVGEAFF	TGTGCCAGCAGCGTAGGTGTCGGTGAAGCTTTCTTT
11	TRBJ1-2	-	TRBV20-1	-	CSALGGSGYTF	TGCAGTGCCCTGGGGGGTTCTGGCTACACCTTC
17	TRBJ2-7	-	TRBV4-3	-	CASSQDPRQGQGYEQYF	TGCGCCAGCAGCCAAGATCCACGGCAGGGGCAAGGGTACGAGCAGTACTTC
15	TRBJ1-3	-	TRBV10-3	-	CAIRSTARSGNTIYF	TGTGCCATCAGATCGACGGCCAGGTCGGGAAACACCATATATTTT
13	TRBJ1-2	-	TRBV15	few	CATSRDQAYGYTF	TGTGCCACCAGCAGAGACCAGGCCTATGGCTACACCTTC
17	TRBJ2-1	-	TRBV7-9	-	CASSTIDRPSSYNEQFF	TGTGCCAGCAGCACCATAGACAGGCCCAGCTCCTACAATGAGCAGTTCTTC
16	TRBJ2-2	-	TRBV4-3	-	CASSQDSRGKIGELFF	TGCGCCAGCAGCCAAGATAGTAGGGGGAAGATCGGGGAGCTGTTTTTT
19	TRBJ2-5	TRBD2	TRBV11-2	-	CASSSSLTGLAGGRETQYF	TGTGCCAGCAGCTCATCCCTAACGGGACTAGCGGGGGGGAGGGAGACCCAGTACTTC